The clone carrying this TCR beta chain occurred a few times. Its antigen is unidentified. Sequence at one end of the junction differs from germline and may be a read error. The data derive from a study of tumor-infiltrating lymphocytes in primary liver carcinoma. Study-wide results and limits: Tumor-adjacent and tumor-blood pairs shared less of their repertoires than tumor region pairs shared. Blood had a significantly lower top-250-clone fraction than tumors did (p = 0.039).

Germline V gene data show CDR1 as SGHAT and CDR2 as FQNNGV. This CDR3 has 15 amino acids. Co-extracting RNA and DNA was done with roughly 17-34 mg of unsorted bulk tissue as input. Surgeons resected the patients' primary liver carcinomas. Production of TCR beta cDNA used about 500 ng total RNA together with a constant-region primer. Each TCR beta library was derived from three nested multiplex PCR rounds that employed slightly modified ARM-PCR. Investigators reported that the first two PCR rounds, at 10 to 11 cycles each, used TRBV1-TRBV30 forward primers with a C-beta reverse primer. In TCRdb, the multiplex PCR reads were re-called with MiXCR into one record per CDR3 protein. The sample has around 100,000 distinct CDR3 sequences, around 66% seen once.

This receptor was taken from a woman in her fifties or sixties with primary liver carcinoma and hepatitis B virus infection. V is TRBV11-2 and J is TRBJ2-1; TRBD2 is a possible D gene (5 bases). The sequencing input was liver tumor tissue from sampling region 2. The subset here: tumor region T2, inferior pole. Written as DNA, the CDR3 is TGTGCCAGTAGCTTAGAGGGCGGAAGTGTCGGTGAGCAGTTCTTC. Translated, it gives CASSLEGGSVGEQFF.